This T cell receptor (beta chain) comes out of a study of blood T cell repertoires in COVID-19. In the study overall: Material from acute and convalescent COVID-19 was sourced from the United States, Italy and Spain. In each case, the material was cDNA or gDNA derived from T cells, B-cell-depleted T cells, or PBMCs.

This CDR3 spans 15 amino acids. Germline V lookup: CDR1 PRHDT, CDR2 FYEKMQ (reference sequence). V shed 5 bases, J shed 2 bases, and the junction held 6 bases outside the gene matches. Here immunoSEQ multiplex PCR was the method, and the copy in TCRdb shows in-frame clones only, minus some. The sample has 55,000 to 65,000 clones, approximately 80% seen once. The TCR comes from a woman aged 55-69 years with acute or convalescent COVID-19. Source material: peripheral blood. The V call is TRBV13, the J call TRBJ2-7; 10 bases line up with TRBD2. This CDR3 is CASSVGLARAYEQYF. CDR3 nucleotides: TGTGCCAGCAGCGTGGGACTAGCGAGGGCCTACGAGCAGTACTTC.